This T cell receptor (beta chain) was identified in a study of prognosis after radiotherapy for stage I lung cancer. Study at large: The biologically effective dose of the SBRT radiotherapy was at least 100 Gy, given over 3 to 5 fractions. Broader study findings: Nobody established whether the expanded TCR clones were specific to the tumor. Patients with metastases reportedly showed TRBV and TRBJ gene usage that differed from patients without metastases. A fall in unique TCR clone counts followed stereotactic body radiation therapy, with medians of about 9,700 versus 6,500.

This clonotype was observed at least ten times. Antigen unknown. The CDR3 consists of 16 residues. J gave up 1 base and V 1 base, and 4 bases lay outside the gene matches. In germline, CDR1 is SGHTA, CDR2 FQGTGA. Genomic DNA yielded TCR beta CDR3, amplified by two-round multiplex PCR. Amplification in first-round PCR relied on primers specific to each TRBV and TRBJ gene. TCRdb used MiXCR to reprocess the multiplex PCR reads, holding one entry per CDR3 protein. This sample yields approximately 25,000 distinct CDR3 sequences, of which more than 45% are seen a single time; 15% belongs to the top ten. The rearrangement uses TRBV7-3 and TRBJ2-3, with 8 bases fitting TRBD2. The receptor was derived from a donor over 45 with non-small cell lung cancer. The sample was PBMCs, taken before or after stereotactic body radiation therapy (not recorded which). The CDR3 spells CASSLRAGEGTDTQYF. The CDR3 bases are TGTGCCAGCAGCTTAAGAGCGGGAGAGGGCACAGATACGCAGTATTTT.